The present entry profiles one T cell receptor beta chain with its context. This clonotype was counted only a few times. What antigen it recognizes has not been identified. No base quality information exists; no much larger clone differs at one position. What this sample's treatment or condition label stands for: live attenuated yellow fever vaccine strain. Two biological replicates of bulk PBMCs were collected at each blood-draw timepoint. A standard Ficoll-Paque protocol was used to isolate PBMCs from peripheral blood. RNA was extracted with TriZol from bulk PBMCs, CD4 and CD8 fractions, and dextramer-positive and dextramer-negative fractions. These data are taken from a study of T cells after yellow fever vaccination (dated by TCRdb to about 2019). Regarding the research as a whole: The SMART-Seq v4 Ultra Low Input RNA kit was used to prepare libraries from fractions with low cell numbers. To follow T-cell clones before and after both primary and booster YFV17D yellow fever vaccination, bulk TCR alpha and beta repertoires underwent longitudinal sequencing. Two healthy male donors made up the cohort, one aged 18 to 30 years and the other aged 30 to 40 years. Blood was collected at multiple timepoints before and after primary and secondary immunization, and bulk PBMC replicates and cell subsets were isolated. What the research found in general, with its limitations: Compared with the primary T-cell response, the secondary T-cell response was weaker but faster, peaking on day 5 rather than day 15. After the booster, most of the clones that had expanded following primary vaccination were detected again (almost 98% of CD4 and around 90% of CD8), which suggests that memory was broadly maintained. The study included only a couple of donors, which limits how far the findings can be generalized. Because abundant contaminating clonotypes from the bulk population could be contained in FACS-sorted repertoires, computational filtering was required. A small share of clonotypes was detected in both CD4 and CD8 compartments, with the overlap likely arising from convergent recombination.

Trimming at the junction amounts to 0 bases on V and 5 bases on J, and the germline ends lie 14 bases apart. Taken from cysteine to phenylalanine, the CDR3 has 15 residues. Here the CDR3 DNA is all that survives: 45 bases in frame from base 1. The CDR1 and CDR2 encoded by the germline V gene (reference sequence) are SEHNR and FQNEAQ. TCR cDNA was made using 5'RACE template switching, a step that added a universal primer site and unique molecular identifiers. Priming of cDNA synthesis was performed from both the TCR alpha and TCR beta constant segments. Library amplification used two PCR steps, and the second PCR step added sample barcodes and sequencing adapters. Libraries were sequenced on Illumina HiSeq 2500 (2x100 bp) or NovaSeq (2x150 bp). In the original analysis: MIGEC was used to demultiplex reads and collapse the reads into UMI consensus sequences, and MiXCR was used for V(D)J alignment. Using edgeR on replicate PBMC samples, clonotypes were called vaccine-responding if FDR was below 0.01 and the log2 fold change was above 5 up to day 15. Each bulk clonotype was labeled CD4 or CD8 based on which sequenced repertoire, CD4 or CD8, contained the clonotype at higher abundance. The raw public data were reprocessed by TCRdb itself: fastp quality trimming at Q25, MiXCR clonotype calling, in-frame beta chains only. Merged by CDR3 protein, the rows form single entries marked with the most common genes and DNA. TCRdb's processing, not the study's, gives the V and J calls here. The sample contains some 500,000 distinct CDR3 sequences, less than 15% of them found a single time. Around an eighth of the sample is held by the ten biggest clonotypes.

The chain is encoded by TRBV7-9 joined to TRBJ2-7; a weak D assignment points to TRBD2 (6 bases agree). This sequence was found in a man aged 25-40 years who received the YFV17D yellow fever vaccine. This specimen was PBMCs, taken on the day of the yellow fever booster vaccination. This receptor carries the CDR3 CASSLAGTQGDEQYF. The nucleotide sequence is TGTGCCAGCAGCTTAGCTGGGACTCAAGGCGACGAGCAGTACTTC.